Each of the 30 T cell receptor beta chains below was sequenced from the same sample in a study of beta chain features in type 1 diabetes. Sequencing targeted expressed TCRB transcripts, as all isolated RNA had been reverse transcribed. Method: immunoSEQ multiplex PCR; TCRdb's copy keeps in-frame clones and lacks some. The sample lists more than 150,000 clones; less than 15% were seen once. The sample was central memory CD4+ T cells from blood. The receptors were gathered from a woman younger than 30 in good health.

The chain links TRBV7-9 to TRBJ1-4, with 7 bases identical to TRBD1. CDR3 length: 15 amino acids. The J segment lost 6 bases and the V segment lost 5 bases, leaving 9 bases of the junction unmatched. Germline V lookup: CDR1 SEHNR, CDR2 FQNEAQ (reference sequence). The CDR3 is CASSIRSRGDEKLFF. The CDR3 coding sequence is TGTGCCAGCAGCATAAGGAGCAGGGGGGATGAAAAACTGTTTTTT.

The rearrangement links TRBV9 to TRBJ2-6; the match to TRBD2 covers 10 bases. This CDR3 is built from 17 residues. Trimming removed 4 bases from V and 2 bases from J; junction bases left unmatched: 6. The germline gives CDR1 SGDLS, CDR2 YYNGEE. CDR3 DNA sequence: TGTGCCAGCAGCCCTTCCGGGACTAGCGCTGGGGCCAACGTCCTGACTTTC. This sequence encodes CASSPSGTSAGANVLTF.

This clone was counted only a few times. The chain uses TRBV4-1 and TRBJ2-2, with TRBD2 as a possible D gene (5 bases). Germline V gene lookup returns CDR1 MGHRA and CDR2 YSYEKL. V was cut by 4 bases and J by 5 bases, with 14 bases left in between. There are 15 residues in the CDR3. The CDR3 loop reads CASSPTGGVTGELFF. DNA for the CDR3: TGCGCCAGCAGCCCCACTGGAGGAGTGACCGGGGAGCTGTTTTTT.

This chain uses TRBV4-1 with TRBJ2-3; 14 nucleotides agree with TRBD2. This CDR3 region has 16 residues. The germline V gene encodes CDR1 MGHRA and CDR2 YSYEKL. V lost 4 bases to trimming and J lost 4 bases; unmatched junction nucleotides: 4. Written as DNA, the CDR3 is TGCGCCAGCAGCCGTGGACTAGCGGGAGGCGCAGATACGCAGTATTTT. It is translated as CASSRGLAGGADTQYF.

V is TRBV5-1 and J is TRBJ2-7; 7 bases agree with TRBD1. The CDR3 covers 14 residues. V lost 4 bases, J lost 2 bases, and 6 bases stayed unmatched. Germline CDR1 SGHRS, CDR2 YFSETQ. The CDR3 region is CASSETQGTYEQYF. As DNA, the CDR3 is TGCGCCAGCAGCGAGACACAGGGGACCTACGAGCAGTACTTC. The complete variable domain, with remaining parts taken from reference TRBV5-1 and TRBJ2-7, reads KAGVTQTPRYLIKTRGQQVTLSCSPISGHRSVSWYQQTPGQGLQFLFEYFSETQRNKGNFPGRFSGRQFSNSRSEMNVSTLELGDSALYLCASSETQGTYEQYFGPGTRLTVT.

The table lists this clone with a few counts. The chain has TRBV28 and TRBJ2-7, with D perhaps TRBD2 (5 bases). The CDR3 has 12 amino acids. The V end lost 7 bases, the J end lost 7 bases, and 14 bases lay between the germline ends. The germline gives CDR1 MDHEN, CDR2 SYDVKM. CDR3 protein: CASTTGIREQYF. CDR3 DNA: TGTGCCAGCACCACCGGGATAAGGGAGCAGTACTTC.

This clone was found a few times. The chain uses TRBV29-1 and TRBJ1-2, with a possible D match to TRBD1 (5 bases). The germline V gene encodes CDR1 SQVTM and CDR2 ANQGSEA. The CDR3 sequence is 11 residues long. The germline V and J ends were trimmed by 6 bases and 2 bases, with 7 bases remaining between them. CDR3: CSVTENYGYTF. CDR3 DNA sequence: TGCAGCGTGACAGAGAACTATGGCTACACCTTC.

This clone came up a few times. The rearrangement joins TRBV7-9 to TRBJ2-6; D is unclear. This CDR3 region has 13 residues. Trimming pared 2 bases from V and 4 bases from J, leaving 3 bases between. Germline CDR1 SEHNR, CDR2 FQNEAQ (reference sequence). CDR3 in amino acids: CASSLQGANVLTF. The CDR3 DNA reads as TGTGCCAGCAGCTTACAAGGGGCCAACGTCCTGACTTTC. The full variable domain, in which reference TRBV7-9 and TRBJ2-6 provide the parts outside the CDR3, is DTGVSQNPRHKITKRGQNVTFRCDPISEHNRLYWYRQTLGQGPEFLTYFQNEAQLEKSRLLSDRFSAERPKGSFSTLEIQRTEQGDSAMYLCASSLQGANVLTFGAGSRLTVL.

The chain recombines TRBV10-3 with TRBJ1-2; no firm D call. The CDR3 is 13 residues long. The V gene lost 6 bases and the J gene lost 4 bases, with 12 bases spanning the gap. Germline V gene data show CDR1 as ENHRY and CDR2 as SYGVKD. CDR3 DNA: TGTGCCATCAGGCCTGGCCTTCTCTATGGCTACACCTTC. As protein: CAIRPGLLYGYTF.

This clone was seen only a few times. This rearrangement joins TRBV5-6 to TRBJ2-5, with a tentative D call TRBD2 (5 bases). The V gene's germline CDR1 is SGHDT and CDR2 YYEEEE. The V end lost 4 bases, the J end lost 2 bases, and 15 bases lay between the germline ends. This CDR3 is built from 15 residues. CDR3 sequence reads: CASSRMAGTQETQYF. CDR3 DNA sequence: TGTGCCAGCAGCCGCATGGCGGGTACACAAGAGACCCAGTACTTC.

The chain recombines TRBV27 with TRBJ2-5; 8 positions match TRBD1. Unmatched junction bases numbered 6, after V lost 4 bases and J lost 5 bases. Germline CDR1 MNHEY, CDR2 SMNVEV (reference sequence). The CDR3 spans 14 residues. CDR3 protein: CASSSSGGVETQYF. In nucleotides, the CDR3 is TGTGCCAGCAGTTCATCAGGGGGCGTGGAGACCCAGTACTTC.

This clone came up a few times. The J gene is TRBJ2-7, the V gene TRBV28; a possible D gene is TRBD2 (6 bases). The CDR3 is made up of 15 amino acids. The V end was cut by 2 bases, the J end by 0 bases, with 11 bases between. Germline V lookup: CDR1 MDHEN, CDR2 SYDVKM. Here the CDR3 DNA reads TGTGCCAGCAGTTTAGGCGGGGCCAGCTCCTACGAGCAGTACTTC. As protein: CASSLGGASSYEQYF.

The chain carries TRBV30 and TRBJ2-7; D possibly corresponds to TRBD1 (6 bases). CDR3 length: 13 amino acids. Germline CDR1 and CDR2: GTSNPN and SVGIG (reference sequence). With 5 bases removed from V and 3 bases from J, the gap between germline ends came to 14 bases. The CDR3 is CAWGTGTSYEQYF. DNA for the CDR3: TGTGCCTGGGGTACAGGGACCAGCTACGAGCAGTACTTC.

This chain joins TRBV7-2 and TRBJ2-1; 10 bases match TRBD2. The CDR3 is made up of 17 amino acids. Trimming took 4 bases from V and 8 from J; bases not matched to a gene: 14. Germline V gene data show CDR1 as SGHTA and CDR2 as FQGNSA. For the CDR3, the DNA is TGTGCCAGCAGCTCACCCCCCGGGACTAGCGCCTTCGATGAGCAGTTCTTC. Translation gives CASSSPPGTSAFDEQFF. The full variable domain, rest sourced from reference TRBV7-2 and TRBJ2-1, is GAGVSQSPSNKVTEKGKDVELRCDPISGHTALYWYRQSLGQGLEFLIYFQGNSAPDKSGLPSDRFSAERTGGSVSTLTIQRTQQEDSAVYLCASSSPPGTSAFDEQFFGPGTRLTVL.

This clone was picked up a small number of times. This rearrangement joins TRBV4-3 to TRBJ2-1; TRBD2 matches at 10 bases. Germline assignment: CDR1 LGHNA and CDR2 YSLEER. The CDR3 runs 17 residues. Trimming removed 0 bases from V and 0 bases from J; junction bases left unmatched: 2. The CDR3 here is CASSQDLAGASYNEQFF. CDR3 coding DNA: TGCGCCAGCAGCCAAGATCTAGCGGGAGCCTCCTACAATGAGCAGTTCTTC.

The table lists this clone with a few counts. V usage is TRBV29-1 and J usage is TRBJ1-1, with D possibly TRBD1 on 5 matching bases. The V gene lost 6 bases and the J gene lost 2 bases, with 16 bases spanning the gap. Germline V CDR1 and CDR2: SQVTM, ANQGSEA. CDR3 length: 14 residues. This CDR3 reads CSVAGGGPNTEAFF. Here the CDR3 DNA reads TGCAGCGTGGCTGGCGGGGGACCCAACACTGAAGCTTTCTTT.

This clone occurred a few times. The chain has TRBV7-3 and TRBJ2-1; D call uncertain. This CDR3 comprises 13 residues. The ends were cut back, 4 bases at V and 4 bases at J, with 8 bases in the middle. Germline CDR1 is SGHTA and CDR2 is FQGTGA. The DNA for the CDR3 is TGTGCCAGCAGCTCCCAATCATACAATGAGCAGTTCTTC. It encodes CASSSQSYNEQFF.

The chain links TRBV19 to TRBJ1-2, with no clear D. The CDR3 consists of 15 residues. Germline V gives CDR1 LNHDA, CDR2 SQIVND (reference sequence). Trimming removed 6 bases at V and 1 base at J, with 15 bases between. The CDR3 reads CASRTLDGNNYGYTF. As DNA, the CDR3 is TGTGCCAGTAGAACTCTGGACGGGAATAACTATGGCTACACCTTC.

The CDR3 is CASSYGAGGNTGELFF. The CDR3 bases are TGTGCCAGCAGTTATGGGGCAGGGGGGAACACCGGGGAGCTGTTTTTT. J is TRBJ2-2 and V is TRBV6-5; 7 nucleotides agree with TRBD1. The CDR3 contains 16 residues. The V gene's germline CDR1 is MNHEY and CDR2 SVGAGI. The trim removed 3 bases at V and 1 base at J, leaving 5 bases unmatched.

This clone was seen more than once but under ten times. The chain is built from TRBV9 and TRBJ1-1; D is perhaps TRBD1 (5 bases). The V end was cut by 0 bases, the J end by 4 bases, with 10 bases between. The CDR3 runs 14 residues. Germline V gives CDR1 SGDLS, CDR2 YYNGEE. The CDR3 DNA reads TGTGCCAGCAGCGTAGGGGGCAGGGTCACTGAAGCTTTCTTT. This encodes CASSVGGRVTEAFF.

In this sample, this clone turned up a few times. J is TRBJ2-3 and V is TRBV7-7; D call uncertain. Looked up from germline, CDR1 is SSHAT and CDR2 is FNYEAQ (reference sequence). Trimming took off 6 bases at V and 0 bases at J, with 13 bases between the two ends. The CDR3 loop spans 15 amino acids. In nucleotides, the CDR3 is TGTGCCAGCAGTCTTCTAGTTTCTAGCACAGATACGCAGTATTTT. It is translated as CASSLLVSSTDTQYF. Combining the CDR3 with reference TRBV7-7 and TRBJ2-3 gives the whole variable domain GAGVSQSPRYKVTKRGQDVTLRCDPISSHATLYWYQQALGQGPEFLTYFNYEAQPDKSGLPSDRFSAERPEGSISTLTIQRTEQRDSAMYRCASSLLVSSTDTQYFGPGTRLTVL.

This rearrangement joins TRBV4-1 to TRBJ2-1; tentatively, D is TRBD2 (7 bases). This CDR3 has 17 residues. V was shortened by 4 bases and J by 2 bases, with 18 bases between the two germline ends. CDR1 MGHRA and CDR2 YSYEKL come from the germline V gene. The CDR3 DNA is TGCGCCAGCAGCCCACGAGGGGGGGTAGGACCCTACAATGAGCAGTTCTTC. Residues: CASSPRGGVGPYNEQFF.

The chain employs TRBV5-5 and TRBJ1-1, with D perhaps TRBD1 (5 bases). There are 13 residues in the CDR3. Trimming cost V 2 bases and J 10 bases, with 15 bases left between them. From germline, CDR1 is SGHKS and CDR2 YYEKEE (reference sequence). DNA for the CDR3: TGTGCCAGCAGCTTTAGCAGGGAAGTAGCAGCTTTCTTT. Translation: CASSFSREVAAFF.

CDR3 sequence (DNA): TGTGCCAGCAGTCCCCGGGTCAAGACCTACAATGAGCAGTTCTTC. This translates into CASSPRVKTYNEQFF. J is TRBJ2-1 and V is TRBV2, with D unclear. The CDR3 runs to 15 residues. With 5 bases removed from V and 2 bases from J, the gap between germline ends came to 13 bases. Germline assignment: CDR1 SNHLY and CDR2 FYNNEI. The full variable domain, its missing parts supplied by reference TRBV2 and TRBJ2-1, is EPEVTQTPSHQVTQMGQEVILRCVPISNHLYFYWYRQILGQKVEFLVSFYNNEISEKSEIFDDQFSVERPDGSNFTLKIRSTKLEDSAMYFCASSPRVKTYNEQFFGPGTRLTVL.

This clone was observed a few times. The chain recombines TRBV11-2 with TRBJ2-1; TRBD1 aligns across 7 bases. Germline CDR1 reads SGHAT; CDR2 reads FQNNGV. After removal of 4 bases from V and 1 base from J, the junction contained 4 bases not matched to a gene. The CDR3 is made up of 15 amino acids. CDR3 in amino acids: CASSSGTASYNEQFF. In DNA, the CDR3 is TGTGCCAGCAGCTCCGGGACAGCTTCCTACAATGAGCAGTTCTTC.

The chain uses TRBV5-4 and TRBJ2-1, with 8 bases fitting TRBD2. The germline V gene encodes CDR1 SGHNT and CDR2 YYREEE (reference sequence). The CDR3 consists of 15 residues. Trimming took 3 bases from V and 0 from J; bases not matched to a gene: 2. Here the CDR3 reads CASSWLAGSYNEQFF. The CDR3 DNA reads TGTGCCAGCAGCTGGCTAGCGGGCTCCTACAATGAGCAGTTCTTC. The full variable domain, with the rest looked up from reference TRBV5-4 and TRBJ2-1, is ETGVTQSPTHLIKTRGQQVTLRCSSQSGHNTVSWYQQALGQGPQFIFQYYREEENGRGNFPPRFSGLQFPNYSSELNVNALELDDSALYLCASSWLAGSYNEQFFGPGTRLTVL.

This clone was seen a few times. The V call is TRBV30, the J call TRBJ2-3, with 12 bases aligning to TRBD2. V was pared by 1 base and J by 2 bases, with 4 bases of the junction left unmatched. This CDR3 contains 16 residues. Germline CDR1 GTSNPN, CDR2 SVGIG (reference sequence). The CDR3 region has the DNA TGTGCCTGGAGTGGACTAGCGGGGGCCCTCACAGATACGCAGTATTTT. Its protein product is CAWSGLAGALTDTQYF.

The CDR3 is CASRIGQGTYGYTF. The CDR3 DNA reads TGTGCCAGCAGGATAGGACAGGGGACCTATGGCTACACCTTC. The chain is built from TRBV6-5 and TRBJ1-2; 9 positions match TRBD1. The V gene end was trimmed by 6 bases and the J gene end by 4 bases; junction bases not matched to a gene: 6. There are 14 residues in the CDR3. Germline assignment: CDR1 MNHEY and CDR2 SVGAGI.

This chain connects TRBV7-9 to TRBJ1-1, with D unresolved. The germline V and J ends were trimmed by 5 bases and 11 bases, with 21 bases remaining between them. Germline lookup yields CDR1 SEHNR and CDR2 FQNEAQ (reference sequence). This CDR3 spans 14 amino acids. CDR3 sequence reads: CASSPGVGPTGAFF. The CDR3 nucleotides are TGTGCCAGCAGCCCCGGGGTTGGGCCTACTGGGGCTTTCTTT.

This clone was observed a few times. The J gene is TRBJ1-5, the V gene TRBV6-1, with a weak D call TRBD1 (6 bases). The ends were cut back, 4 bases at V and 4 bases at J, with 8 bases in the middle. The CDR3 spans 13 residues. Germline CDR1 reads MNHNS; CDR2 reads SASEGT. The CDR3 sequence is CASSGGQNQPQHF. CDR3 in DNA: TGTGCCAGCAGTGGTGGACAGAATCAGCCCCAGCATTTT.